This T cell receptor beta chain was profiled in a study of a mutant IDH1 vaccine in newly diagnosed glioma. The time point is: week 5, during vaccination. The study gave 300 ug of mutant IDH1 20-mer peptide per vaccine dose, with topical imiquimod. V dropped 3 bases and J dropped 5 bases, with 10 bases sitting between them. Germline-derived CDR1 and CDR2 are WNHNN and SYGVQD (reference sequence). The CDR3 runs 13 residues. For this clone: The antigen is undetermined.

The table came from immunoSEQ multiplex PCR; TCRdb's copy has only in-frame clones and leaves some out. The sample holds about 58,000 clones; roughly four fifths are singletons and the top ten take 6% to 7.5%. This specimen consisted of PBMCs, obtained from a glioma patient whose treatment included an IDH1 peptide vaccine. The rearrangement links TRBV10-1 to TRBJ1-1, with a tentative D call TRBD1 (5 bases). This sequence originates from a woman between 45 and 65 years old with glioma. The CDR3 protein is CASSDGGGTEAFF. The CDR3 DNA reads TGCGCCAGCAGTGATGGGGGGGGGACTGAAGCTTTCTTT.